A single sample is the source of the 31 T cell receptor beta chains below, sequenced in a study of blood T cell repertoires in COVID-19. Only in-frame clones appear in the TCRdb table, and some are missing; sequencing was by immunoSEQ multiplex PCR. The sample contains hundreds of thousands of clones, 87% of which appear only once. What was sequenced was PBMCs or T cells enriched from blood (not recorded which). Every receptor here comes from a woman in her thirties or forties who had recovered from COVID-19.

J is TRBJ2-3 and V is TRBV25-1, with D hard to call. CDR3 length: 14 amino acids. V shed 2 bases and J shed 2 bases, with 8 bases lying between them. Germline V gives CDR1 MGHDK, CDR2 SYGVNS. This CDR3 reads CASSEVWATDTQYF. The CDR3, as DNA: TGTGCCAGCAGTGAAGTTTGGGCCACAGATACGCAGTATTTT.

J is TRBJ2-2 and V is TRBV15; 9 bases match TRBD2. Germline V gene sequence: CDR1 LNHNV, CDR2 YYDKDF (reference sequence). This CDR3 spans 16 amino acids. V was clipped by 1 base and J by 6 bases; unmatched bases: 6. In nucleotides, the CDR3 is TGTGCCACCAGCAGAGGAATCCAGCGGGGGGCCGGGGAGCTGTTTTTT. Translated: CATSRGIQRGAGELFF.

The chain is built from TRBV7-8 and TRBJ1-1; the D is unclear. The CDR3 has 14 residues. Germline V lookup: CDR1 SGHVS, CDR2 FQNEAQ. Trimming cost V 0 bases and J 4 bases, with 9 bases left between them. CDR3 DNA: TGTGCCAGCAGCTTAGCGCGGGGTAGCACTGAAGCTTTCTTT. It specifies CASSLARGSTEAFF.

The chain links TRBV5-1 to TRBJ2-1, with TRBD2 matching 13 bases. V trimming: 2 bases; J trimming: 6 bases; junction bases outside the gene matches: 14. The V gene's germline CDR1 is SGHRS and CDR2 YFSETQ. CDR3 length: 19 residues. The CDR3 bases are TGCGCCAGCAGCTTTGGCGCCATTGGACTAGCGGGAGTAGGCAATGAGCAGTTCTTC. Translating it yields CASSFGAIGLAGVGNEQFF.

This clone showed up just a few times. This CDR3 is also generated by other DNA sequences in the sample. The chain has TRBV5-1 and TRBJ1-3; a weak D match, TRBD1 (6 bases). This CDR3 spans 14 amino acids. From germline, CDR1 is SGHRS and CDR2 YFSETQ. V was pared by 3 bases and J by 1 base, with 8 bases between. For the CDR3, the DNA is TGCGCCAGCAGCTCAGGGGCTTCTGGAAACACCATATATTTT. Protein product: CASSSGASGNTIYF. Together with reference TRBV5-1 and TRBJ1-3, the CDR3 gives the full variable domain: KAGVTQTPRYLIKTRGQQVTLSCSPISGHRSVSWYQQTPGQGLQFLFEYFSETQRNKGNFPGRFSGRQFSNSRSEMNVSTLELGDSALYLCASSSGASGNTIYFGEGSWLTVV.

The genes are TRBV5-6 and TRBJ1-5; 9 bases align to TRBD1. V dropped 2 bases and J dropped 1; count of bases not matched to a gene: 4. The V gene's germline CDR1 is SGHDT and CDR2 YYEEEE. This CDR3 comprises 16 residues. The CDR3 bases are TGTGCCAGCAGCTTATGGGACAGGGACAGCAATCAGCCCCAGCATTTT. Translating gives CASSLWDRDSNQPQHF.

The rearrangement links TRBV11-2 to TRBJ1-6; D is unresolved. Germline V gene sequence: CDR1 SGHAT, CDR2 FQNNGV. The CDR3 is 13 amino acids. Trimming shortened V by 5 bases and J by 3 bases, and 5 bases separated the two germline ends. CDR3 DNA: TGTGCCAGCAGCCCTAGCTATAATTCACCCCTCCACTTT. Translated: CASSPSYNSPLHF.

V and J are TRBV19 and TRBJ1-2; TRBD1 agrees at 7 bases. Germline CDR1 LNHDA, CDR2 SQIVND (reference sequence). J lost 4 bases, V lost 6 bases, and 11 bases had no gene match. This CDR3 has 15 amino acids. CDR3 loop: CASSPGGMGAYGYTF. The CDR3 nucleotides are TGTGCCAGTAGCCCAGGGGGTATGGGGGCCTATGGCTACACCTTC.

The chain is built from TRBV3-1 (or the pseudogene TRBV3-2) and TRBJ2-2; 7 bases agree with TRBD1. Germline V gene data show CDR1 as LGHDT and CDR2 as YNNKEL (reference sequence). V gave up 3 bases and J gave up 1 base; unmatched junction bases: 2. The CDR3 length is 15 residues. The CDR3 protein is CASSQWTGNTGELFF. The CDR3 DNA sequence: TGTGCCAGCAGCCAGTGGACAGGGAACACCGGGGAGCTGTTTTTT.

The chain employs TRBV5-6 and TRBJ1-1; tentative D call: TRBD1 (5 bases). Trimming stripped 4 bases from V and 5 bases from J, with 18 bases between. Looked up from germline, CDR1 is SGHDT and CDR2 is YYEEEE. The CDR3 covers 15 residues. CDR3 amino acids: CASSPYQGFGTEAFF. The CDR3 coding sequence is TGTGCCAGCAGCCCCTACCAGGGATTTGGGACTGAAGCTTTCTTT.

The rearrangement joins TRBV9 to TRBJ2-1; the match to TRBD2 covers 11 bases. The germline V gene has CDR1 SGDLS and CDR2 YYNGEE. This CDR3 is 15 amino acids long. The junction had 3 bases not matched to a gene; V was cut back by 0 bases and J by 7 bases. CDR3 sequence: CASSVVAGGLNEQFF. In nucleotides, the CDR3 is TGTGCCAGCAGCGTAGTAGCGGGAGGGCTTAATGAGCAGTTCTTC.

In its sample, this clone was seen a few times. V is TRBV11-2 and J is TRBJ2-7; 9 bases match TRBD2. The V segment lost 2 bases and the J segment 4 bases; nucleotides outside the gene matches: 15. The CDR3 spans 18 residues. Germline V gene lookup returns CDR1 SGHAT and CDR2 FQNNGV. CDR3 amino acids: CASSLSGSPSGRTYEQYF. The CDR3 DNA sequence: TGTGCCAGCAGCTTAAGCGGAAGTCCCAGCGGGAGGACTTACGAGCAGTACTTC.

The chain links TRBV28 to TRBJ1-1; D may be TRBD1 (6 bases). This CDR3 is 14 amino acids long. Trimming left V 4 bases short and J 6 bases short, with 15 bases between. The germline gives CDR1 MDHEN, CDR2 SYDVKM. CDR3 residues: CASSSTTGKSEAFF. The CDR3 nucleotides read TGTGCCAGCAGTTCTACCACAGGGAAATCTGAAGCTTTCTTT.

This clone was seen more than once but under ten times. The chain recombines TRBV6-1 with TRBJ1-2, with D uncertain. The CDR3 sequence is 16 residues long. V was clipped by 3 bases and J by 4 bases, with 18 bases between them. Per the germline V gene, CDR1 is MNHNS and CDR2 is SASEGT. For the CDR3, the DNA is TGTGCCAGCAGTGAGCCCGGGCTTGAGGGAATCTATGGCTACACCTTC. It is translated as CASSEPGLEGIYGYTF.

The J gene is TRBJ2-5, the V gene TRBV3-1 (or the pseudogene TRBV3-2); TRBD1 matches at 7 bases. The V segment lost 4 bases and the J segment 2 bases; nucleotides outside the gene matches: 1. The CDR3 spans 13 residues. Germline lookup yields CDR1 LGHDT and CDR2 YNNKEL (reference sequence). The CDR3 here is CASSRGQQETQYF. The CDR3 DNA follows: TGTGCCAGCAGCCGGGGACAGCAAGAGACCCAGTACTTC.

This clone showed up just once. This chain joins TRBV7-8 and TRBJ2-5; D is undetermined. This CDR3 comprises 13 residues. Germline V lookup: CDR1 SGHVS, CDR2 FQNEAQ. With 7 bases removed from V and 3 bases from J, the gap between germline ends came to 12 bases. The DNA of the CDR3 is TGTGCCAGCACGCACGGGTTCGAAGAGACCCAGTACTTC. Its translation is CASTHGFEETQYF.

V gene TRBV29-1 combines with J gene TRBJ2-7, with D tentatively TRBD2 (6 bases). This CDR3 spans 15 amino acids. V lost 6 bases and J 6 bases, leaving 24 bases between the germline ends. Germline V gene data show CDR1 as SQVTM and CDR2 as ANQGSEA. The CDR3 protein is CSVEGTGALRGEQYF. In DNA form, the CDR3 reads TGCAGCGTGGAGGGGACGGGAGCCCTGAGGGGCGAGCAGTACTTC.

As DNA, the CDR3 is TGTGCCTGGAACACAGGGGGCCACGAGCAGTACTTC. It specifies CAWNTGGHEQYF. The chain recombines TRBV30 with TRBJ2-7, with 9 bases lining up with TRBD1. With V trimmed by 4 bases and J by 5 bases, 3 bases remained unmatched. The CDR3 is made up of 12 amino acids. Germline loops: CDR1 GTSNPN, CDR2 SVGIG (reference sequence).

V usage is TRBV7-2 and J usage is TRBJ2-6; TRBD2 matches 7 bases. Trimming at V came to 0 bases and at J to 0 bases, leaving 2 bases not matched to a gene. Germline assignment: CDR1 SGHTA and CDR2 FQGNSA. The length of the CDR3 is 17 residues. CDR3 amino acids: CASSLAGGFSGANVLTF. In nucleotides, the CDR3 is TGTGCCAGCAGCTTAGCGGGAGGGTTCTCTGGGGCCAACGTCCTGACTTTC.

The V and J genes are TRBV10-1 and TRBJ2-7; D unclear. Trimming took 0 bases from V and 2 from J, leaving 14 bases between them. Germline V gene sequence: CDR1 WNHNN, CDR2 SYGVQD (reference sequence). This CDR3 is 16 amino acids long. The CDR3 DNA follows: TGCGCCAGCAGTGAGTCCCCGGGTTCCCAAGCCTACGAGCAGTACTTC. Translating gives CASSESPGSQAYEQYF.

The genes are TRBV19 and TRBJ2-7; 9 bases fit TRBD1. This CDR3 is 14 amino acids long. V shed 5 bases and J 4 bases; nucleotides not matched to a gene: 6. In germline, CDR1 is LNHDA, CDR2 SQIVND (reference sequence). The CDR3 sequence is CASSSRDREYEQYF. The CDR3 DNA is TGTGCCAGTAGTTCCCGGGACAGGGAGTACGAGCAGTACTTC.

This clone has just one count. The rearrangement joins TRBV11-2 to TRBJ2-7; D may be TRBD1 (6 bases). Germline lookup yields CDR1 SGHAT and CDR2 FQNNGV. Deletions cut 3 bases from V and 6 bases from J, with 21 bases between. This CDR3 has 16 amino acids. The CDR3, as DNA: TGTGCCAGCAGCTTGTGGGTGGGAACAGGGATCATCGAGCAGTACTTC. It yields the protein CASSLWVGTGIIEQYF. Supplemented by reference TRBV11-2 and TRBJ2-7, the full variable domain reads EAGVAQSPRYKIIEKRQSVAFWCNPISGHATLYWYQQILGQGPKLLIQFQNNGVVDDSQLPKDRFSAERLKGVDSTLKIQPAKLEDSAVYLCASSLWVGTGIIEQYFGPGTRLTVT.

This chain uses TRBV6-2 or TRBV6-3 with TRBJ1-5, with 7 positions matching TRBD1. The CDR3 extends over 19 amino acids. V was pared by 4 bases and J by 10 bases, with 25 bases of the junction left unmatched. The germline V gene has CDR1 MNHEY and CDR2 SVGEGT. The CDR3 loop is CASSFRQGGGGRQIEPQHF. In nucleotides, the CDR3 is TGTGCCAGCAGTTTCCGACAGGGCGGAGGGGGAAGACAAATTGAACCCCAGCATTTT.

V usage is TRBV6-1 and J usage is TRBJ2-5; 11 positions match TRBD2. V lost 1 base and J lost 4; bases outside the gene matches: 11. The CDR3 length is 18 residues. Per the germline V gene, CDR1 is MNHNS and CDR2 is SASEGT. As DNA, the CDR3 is TGTGCCAGCAGTGAAGAGGTAGCGGGAGGGCCAAAGGGAGAGACCCAGTACTTC. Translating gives CASSEEVAGGPKGETQYF.

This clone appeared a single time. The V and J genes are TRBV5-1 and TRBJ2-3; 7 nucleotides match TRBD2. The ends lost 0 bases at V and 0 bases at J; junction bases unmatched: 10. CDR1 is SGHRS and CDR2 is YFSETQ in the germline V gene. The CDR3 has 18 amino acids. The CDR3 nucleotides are TGCGCCAGCAGCTTGGCCGGGGGGTCTACAGCCAGCACAGATACGCAGTATTTT. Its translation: CASSLAGGSTASTDTQYF.

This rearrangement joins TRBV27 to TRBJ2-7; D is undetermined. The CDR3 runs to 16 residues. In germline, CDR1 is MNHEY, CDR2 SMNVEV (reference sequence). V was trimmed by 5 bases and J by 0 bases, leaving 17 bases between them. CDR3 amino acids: CASSRTTRSFSYEQYF. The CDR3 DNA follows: TGTGCCAGCAGTCGCACGACACGCAGCTTCTCCTACGAGCAGTACTTC.

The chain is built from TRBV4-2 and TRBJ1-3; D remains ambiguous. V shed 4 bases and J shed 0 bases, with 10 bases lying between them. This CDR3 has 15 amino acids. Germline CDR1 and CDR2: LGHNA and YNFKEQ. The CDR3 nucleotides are TGTGCCAGCAGCCCGGCAGGCCCCTCTGGAAACACCATATATTTT. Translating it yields CASSPAGPSGNTIYF.

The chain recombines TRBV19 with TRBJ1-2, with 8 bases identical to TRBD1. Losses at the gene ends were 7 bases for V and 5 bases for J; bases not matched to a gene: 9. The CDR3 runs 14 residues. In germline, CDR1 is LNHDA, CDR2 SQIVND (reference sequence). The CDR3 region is CASNLGQGPYGYTF. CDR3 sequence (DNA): TGTGCCAGTAACCTCGGACAGGGACCTTATGGCTACACCTTC.

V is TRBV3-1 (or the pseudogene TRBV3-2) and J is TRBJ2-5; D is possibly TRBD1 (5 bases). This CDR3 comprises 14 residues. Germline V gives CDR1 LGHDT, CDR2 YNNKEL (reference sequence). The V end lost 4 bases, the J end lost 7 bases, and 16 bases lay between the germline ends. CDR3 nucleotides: TGTGCCAGCAGCCTGGACACGTCGGGTGGGACCCAGTACTTC. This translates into CASSLDTSGGTQYF.

CDR3 sequence reads: CASSPDGLEQFF. The CDR3 DNA is TGTGCCAGCAGCCCTGATGGCCTTGAGCAGTTCTTC. The chain has TRBV11-1 and TRBJ2-1; no clear D gene. Trimming stripped 5 bases from V and 9 bases from J, with 11 bases between. The CDR3 length is 12 residues. Germline CDR1 is SGHAT and CDR2 is FQDESV (reference sequence).

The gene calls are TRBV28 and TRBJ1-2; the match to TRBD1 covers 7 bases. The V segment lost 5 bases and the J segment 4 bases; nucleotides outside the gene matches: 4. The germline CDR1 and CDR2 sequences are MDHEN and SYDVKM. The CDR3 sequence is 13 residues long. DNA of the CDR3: TGTGCCAGCAGTCCGACAGGGACCTATGGCTACACCTTC. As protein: CASSPTGTYGYTF.